This TCR beta chain was retrieved from a study of T-cell memory formation after mild COVID-19. Study overall: TCR clusters mostly belonged to single donors. Study-level findings and limits: Contracting clones localized mainly to CM and EM when CD4+ and mainly to EMRA when CD8+.

Germline CDR1 SSHAT, CDR2 FNYEAQ (reference sequence). Trimming at V came to 5 bases and at J to 5 bases, leaving 5 bases not matched to a gene. The CDR3 has 15 amino acids. Notes on this clonotype: Its antigen is unidentified.

TCRdb ran MiXCR on the 5' RACE reads and lists one entry per CDR3 protein. The table has about 84,000 distinct CDR3 sequences, approximately 15% seen once; the top ten hold 30% to 35%. The chain joins TRBV7-7 to TRBJ2-1, with TRBD1 matching 11 bases. This receptor was identified in an adult woman who had mild COVID-19 (a few samples of this study predate the infection). Cell type and time point are not known. Sequenced sample: PBMCs or a T cell subset sorted from them (not recorded which). The CDR3: CASSTGTGGHNEQFF. The CDR3 DNA is TGTGCCAGCAGCACGGGGACAGGGGGTCACAATGAGCAGTTCTTC.